Given below is one T cell receptor (beta chain) in context. Germline assignment: CDR1 SGHVS and CDR2 FNYEAQ. The CDR3 runs 15 residues. The V and J ends lost 5 bases and 2 bases, in that order; junction bases with no gene match: 8. The sample comes from a study of preoperative IRX-2 immunotherapy in early breast cancer. Method: immunoSEQ multiplex PCR; TCRdb's copy keeps in-frame clones and lacks some. In the table there are about 42,000 clones, about 72% of which are singletons. The treatment here: preoperative locoregional IRX-2 cytokine immunotherapy. Patients received preoperative, locoregional IRX-2 cytokine immunotherapy in a phase Ib study.

Sequenced material: tumor tissue, taken after IRX-2 immunotherapy. The TCR was taken from a human donor with breast cancer. V is TRBV7-6 and J is TRBJ2-7; TRBD1 aligns across 8 bases. CDR3 loop: CASSQGTGLTYEQYF. The CDR3 coding sequence is TGTGCCAGCAGCCAAGGGACAGGTTTAACCTACGAGCAGTACTTC.